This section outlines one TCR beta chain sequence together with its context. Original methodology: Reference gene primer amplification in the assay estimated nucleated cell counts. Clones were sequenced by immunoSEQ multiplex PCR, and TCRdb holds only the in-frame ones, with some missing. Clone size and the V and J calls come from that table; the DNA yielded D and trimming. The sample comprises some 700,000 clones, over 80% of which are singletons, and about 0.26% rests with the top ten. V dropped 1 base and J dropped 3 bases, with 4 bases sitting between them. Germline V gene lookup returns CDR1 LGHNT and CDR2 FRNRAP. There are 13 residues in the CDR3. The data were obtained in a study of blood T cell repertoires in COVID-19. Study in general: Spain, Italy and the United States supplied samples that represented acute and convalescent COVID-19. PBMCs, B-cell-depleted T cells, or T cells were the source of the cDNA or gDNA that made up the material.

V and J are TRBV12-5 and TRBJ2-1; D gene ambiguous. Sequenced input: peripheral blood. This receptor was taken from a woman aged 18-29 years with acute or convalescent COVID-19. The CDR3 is CASGLANYNEQFF. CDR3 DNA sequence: TGTGCTAGTGGTTTGGCAAACTACAATGAGCAGTTCTTC.